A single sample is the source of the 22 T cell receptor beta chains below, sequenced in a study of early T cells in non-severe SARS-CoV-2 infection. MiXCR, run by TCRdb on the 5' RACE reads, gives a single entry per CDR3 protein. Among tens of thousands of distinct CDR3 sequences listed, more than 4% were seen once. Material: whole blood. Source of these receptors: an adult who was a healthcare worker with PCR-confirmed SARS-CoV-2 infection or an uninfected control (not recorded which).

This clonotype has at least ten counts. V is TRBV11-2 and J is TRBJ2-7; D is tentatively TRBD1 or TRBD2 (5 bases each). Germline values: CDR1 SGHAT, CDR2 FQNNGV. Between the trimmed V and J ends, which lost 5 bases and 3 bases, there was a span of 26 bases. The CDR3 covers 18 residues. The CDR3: CASSPIDRKRGEDYEQYF. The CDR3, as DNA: TGTGCCAGCAGCCCCATAGACCGGAAAAGGGGAGAAGACTACGAGCAGTACTTC.

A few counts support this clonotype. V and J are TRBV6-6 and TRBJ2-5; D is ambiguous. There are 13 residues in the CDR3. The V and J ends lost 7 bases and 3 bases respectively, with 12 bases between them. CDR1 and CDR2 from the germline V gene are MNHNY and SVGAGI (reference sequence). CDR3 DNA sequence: TGTGCCAGCACCTTGACTGAGAAAGAGACCCAGTACTTC. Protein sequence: CASTLTEKETQYF.

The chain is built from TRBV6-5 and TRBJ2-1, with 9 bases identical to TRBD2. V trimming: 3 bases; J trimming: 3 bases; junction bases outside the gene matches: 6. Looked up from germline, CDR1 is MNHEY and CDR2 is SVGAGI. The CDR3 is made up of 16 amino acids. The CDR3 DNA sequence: TGTGCCAGCAGTTATAGCGGGGGCCCTAACTACAATGAGCAGTTCTTC. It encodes CASSYSGGPNYNEQFF.

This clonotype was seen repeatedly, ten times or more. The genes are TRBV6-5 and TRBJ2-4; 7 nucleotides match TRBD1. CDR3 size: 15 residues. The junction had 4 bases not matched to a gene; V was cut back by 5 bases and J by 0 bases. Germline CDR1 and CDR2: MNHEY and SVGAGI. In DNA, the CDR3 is TGTGCCAGCAGTACAGGGGTCCTAGCCAAAAACATTCAGTACTTC. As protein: CASSTGVLAKNIQYF.

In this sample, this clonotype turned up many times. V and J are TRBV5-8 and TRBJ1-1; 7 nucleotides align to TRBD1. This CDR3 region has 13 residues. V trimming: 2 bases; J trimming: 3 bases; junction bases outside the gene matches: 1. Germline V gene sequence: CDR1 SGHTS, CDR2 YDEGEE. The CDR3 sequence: CASSLTGDTEAFF. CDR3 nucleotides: TGTGCCAGCAGCTTAACAGGGGACACTGAAGCTTTCTTT.

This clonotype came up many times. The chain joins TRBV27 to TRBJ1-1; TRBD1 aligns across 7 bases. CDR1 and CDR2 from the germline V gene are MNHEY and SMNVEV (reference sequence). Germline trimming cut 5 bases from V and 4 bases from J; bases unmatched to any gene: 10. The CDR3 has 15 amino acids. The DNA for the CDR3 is TGTGCCAGCAGTACAGACAGGGCGATCAGCACTGAAGCTTTCTTT. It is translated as CASSTDRAISTEAFF.

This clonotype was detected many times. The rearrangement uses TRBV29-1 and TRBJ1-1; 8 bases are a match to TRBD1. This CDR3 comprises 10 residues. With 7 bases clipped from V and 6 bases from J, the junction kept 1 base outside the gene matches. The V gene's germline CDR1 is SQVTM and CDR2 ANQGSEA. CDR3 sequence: CSATGAEAFF. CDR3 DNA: TGCAGCGCGACAGGGGCTGAAGCTTTCTTT.

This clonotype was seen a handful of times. The CDR3 region is CSGADRGREKLFF. For the CDR3, the DNA is TGCAGCGGGGCGGACAGGGGGAGAGAAAAACTGTTTTTT. The rearrangement links TRBV29-1 to TRBJ1-4; 10 bases are shared with TRBD1. Germline values: CDR1 SQVTM, CDR2 ANQGSEA. The CDR3 totals 13 residues. V was pared by 7 bases and J by 8 bases, with 7 bases of the junction left unmatched. The full variable domain, rest sourced from reference TRBV29-1 and TRBJ1-4, is SAVISQKPSRDICQRGTSLTIQCQVDSQVTMMFWYRQQPGQSLTLIATANQGSEATYESGFVIDKFPISRPNLTFSTLTVSNMSPEDSSIYLCSGADRGREKLFFGSGTQLSVL.

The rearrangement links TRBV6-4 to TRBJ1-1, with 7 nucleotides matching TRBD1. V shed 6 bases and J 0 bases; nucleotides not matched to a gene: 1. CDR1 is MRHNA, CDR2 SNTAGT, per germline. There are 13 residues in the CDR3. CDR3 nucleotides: TGTGCCAGCAGCAGGGGGGTGAACACTGAAGCTTTCTTT. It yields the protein CASSRGVNTEAFF.

CDR3 region: CASSVGPLSPLHF. CDR3 DNA: TGTGCCAGCAGCGTGGGGCCTTTAAGTCCCCTCCACTTT. This chain links TRBV9 with TRBJ1-6; a weak D match, TRBD1 (5 bases). Trimming left V 2 bases short and J 13 bases short, with 13 bases between. CDR1 and CDR2 from the germline V gene are SGDLS and YYNGEE. CDR3 size: 13 residues.

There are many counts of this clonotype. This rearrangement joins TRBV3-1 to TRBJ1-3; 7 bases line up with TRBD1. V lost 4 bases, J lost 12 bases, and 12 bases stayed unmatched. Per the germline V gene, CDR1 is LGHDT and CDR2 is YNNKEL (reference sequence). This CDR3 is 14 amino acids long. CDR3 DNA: TGTGCCAGCAGCCGAGGGGGCCAGGGACTTGGCATATATTTT. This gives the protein CASSRGGQGLGIYF.

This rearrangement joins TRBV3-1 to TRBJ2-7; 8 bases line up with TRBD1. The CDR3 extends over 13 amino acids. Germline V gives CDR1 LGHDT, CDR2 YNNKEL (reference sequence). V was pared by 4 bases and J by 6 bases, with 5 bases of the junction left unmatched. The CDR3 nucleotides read TGTGCCAGCAGCCTACCGACAGGGGTCGAGCAGTACTTC. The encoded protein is CASSLPTGVEQYF.

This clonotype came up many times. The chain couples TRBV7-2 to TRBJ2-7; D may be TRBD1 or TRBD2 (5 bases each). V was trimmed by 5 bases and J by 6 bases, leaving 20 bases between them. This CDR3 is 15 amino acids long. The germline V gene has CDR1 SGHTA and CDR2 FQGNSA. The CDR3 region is CASSPSPGRWSEQYF. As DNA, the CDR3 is TGTGCCAGCAGCCCATCACCGGGACGGTGGAGCGAGCAGTACTTC.

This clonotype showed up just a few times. CDR3 in DNA: TGTGCCATCAGACGAGACAGGGGCTCCACAGATACGCAGTATTTT. The encoded protein is CAIRRDRGSTDTQYF. V gene TRBV10-3 combines with J gene TRBJ2-3; TRBD1 matches at 8 bases. Per the germline V gene, CDR1 is ENHRY and CDR2 is SYGVKD. The CDR3 is made up of 15 amino acids. V lost 6 bases to trimming and J lost 2 bases; unmatched junction nucleotides: 7.

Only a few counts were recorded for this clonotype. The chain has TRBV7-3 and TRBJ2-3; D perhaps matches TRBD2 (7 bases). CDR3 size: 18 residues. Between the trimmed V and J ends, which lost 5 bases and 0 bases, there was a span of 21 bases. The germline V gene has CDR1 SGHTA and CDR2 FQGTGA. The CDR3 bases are TGTGCCAGCAGCCCCTACTTGGGCGGGGGCCCTAGCACAGATACGCAGTATTTT. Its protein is CASSPYLGGGPSTDTQYF.

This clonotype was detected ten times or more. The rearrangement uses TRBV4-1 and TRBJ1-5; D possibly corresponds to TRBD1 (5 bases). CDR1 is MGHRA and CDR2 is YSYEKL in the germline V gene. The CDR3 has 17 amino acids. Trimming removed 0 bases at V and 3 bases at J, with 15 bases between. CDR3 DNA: TGCGCCAGCAGCCAAGATCCGGGAGGGGTGGCCAATCAGCCCCAGCATTTT. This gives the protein CASSQDPGGVANQPQHF.

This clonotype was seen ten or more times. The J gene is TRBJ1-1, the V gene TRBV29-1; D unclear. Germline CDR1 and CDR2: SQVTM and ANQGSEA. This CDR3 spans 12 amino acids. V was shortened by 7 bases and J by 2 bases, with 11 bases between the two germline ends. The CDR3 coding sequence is TGCAGCGGGCACAGAGTAAACACTGAAGCTTTCTTT. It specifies CSGHRVNTEAFF.

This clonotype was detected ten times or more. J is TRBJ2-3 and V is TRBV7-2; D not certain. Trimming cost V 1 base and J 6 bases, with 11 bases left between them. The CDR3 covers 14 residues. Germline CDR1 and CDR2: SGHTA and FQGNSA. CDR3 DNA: TGTGCCAGCAGCTTAGGCCTTAGTGCTGATACGCAGTATTTT. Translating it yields CASSLGLSADTQYF.

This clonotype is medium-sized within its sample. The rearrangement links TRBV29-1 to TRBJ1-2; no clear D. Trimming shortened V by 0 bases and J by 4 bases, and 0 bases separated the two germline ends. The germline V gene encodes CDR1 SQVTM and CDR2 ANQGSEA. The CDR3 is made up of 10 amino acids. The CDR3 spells CSVEDYGYTF. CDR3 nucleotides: TGCAGCGTTGAAGACTATGGCTACACCTTC.

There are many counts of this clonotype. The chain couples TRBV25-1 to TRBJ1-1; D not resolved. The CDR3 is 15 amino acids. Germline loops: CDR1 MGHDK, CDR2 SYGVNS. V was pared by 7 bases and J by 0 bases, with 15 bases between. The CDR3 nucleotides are TGTGCCAGCACCGAGTGGACGCCCGTGAACACTGAAGCTTTCTTT. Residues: CASTEWTPVNTEAFF.

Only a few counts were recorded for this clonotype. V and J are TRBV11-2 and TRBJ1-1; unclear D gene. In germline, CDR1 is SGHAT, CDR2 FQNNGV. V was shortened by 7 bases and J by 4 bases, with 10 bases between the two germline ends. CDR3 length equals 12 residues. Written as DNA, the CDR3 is TGTGCCAGCACCTCGTCTTCCACTGAAGCTTTCTTT. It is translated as CASTSSSTEAFF.

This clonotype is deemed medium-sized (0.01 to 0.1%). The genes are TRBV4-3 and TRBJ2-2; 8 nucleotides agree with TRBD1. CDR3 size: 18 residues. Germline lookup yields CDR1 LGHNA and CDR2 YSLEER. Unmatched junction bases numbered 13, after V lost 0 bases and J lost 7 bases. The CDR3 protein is CASSQEGADRVYGGELFF. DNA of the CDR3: TGCGCCAGCAGCCAAGAGGGCGCGGACAGGGTGTATGGCGGGGAGCTGTTTTTT.